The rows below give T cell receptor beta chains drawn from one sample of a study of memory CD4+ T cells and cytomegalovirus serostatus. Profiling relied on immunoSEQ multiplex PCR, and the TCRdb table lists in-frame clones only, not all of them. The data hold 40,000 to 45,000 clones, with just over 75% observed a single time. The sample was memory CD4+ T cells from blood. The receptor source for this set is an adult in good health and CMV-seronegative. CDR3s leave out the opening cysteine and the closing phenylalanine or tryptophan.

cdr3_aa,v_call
ASSSSRYPDTQY,TRBV7-6
ATSRDLSSYNEQF,TRBV15
ASSLSYPTSGGAVDTQY,TRBV11-3
ASSPADSNYGYT,TRBV5-1
AISGTGGGKLF,TRBV10-3
ASRPGTAIQETQY,TRBV2
ASSLYRQGAYEQY,TRBV5-8
ASSGLAGGDTQY,TRBV2
ASSAVRASDEQY,TRBV2
ASSIGRDQPQH,TRBV6-5
ASSLTGGLNTGELF,TRBV7-2
ASTRRSGGAVETQY,TRBV6-6
ASSPNRVRYT,TRBV11-2
ASSVSRGNTIY,TRBV6-1
AWEDSLAKNIQY,TRBV30
ASSLVPGAITDTQY,TRBV5-1
ASSLDINANTEAF,TRBV5-5
ASSNDAGTGTSYYGYT,TRBV21-1
ASKGTDDNDEQY,TRBV10-2
ASSQAYEQY,TRBV18
ASSLNPRGGEDTQY,TRBV7-3
ASSRGTGVSPHTEAF,TRBV7-9
ASSLGQTNTEAF,TRBV7-9
SVVILTKEYEQY,TRBV29-1
ASSTPGVVTEAF,TRBV7-8